This T cell receptor beta chain was observed in a study of blood T cell repertoires in COVID-19. On the study more broadly: The United States, Italy and Spain supplied acute and convalescent COVID-19 samples. From T cells, B-cell-depleted T cells, or PBMCs came the material, which was cDNA or gDNA.

Deletions cut 2 bases from V and 2 bases from J, with 9 bases between. The CDR3 runs 14 residues. CDR1 and CDR2 (germline): ENHRY, SYGVKD. Clones were read by immunoSEQ multiplex PCR, and TCRdb kept only the in-frame ones, dropping some. The sample holds over 300,000 clones; almost 90% are singletons and the top ten take around 7%. The chain recombines TRBV10-3 with TRBJ1-2; a possible D gene is TRBD1 (5 bases). This receptor was obtained from a man aged 18 to 30 with active or convalescent COVID-19. Specimen: peripheral blood. Here the CDR3 reads CAISEGAENYGYTF. In DNA form, the CDR3 reads TGTGCCATCAGTGAGGGGGCGGAAAACTATGGCTACACCTTC.